What follows describes a single TCR beta chain. Method: immunoSEQ multiplex PCR; TCRdb's copy keeps in-frame clones and lacks some. The sample gives 160,000 or so clones, roughly 83% of which show up once; roughly 10% is in the top ten. The data originate from a study of cytomegalovirus exposure and HLA in healthy donors. V trimming: 5 bases; J trimming: 4 bases; junction bases outside the gene matches: 4. CDR3 size: 14 residues. Germline V gene data show CDR1 as SNHLY and CDR2 as FYNNEI. The specimen was PBMCs. J is TRBJ1-3 and V is TRBV2; 8 nucleotides agree with TRBD1. The sequence derives from a man aged 25-40 years in good health and CMV-seropositive. The DNA of the CDR3 is TGTGCCAGCAGTAACCCAGGGGGCGGAAACACCATATATTTT. Protein: CASSNPGGGNTIYF.